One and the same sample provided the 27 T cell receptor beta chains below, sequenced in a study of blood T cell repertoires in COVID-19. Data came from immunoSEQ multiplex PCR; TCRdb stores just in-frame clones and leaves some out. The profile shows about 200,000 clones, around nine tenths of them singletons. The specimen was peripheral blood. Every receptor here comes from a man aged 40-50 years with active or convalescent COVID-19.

The CDR3 spells CASSSLGQGSTEAFF. CDR3 sequence (DNA): TGTGCCAGCAGTTCCCTCGGACAGGGGAGCACTGAAGCTTTCTTT. The chain has TRBV6-2 or TRBV6-3 and TRBJ1-1; 9 bases map to TRBD1. CDR3 length: 15 residues. V was pared by 4 bases and J by 4 bases, with 7 bases of the junction left unmatched. Germline values: CDR1 MNHEY, CDR2 SVGEGT.

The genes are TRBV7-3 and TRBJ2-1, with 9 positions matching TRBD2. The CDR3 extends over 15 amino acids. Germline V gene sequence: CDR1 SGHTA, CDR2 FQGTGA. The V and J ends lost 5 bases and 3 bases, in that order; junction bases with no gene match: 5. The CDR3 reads CASSRTSAIYNEQFF. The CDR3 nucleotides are TGTGCCAGCAGCCGGACTAGCGCTATCTACAATGAGCAGTTCTTC.

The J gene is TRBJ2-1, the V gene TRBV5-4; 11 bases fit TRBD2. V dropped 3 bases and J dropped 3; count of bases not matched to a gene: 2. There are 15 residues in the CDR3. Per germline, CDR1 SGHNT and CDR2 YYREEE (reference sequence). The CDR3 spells CASSSSGGFYNEQFF. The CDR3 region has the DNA TGTGCCAGCAGCTCTAGCGGGGGGTTCTACAATGAGCAGTTCTTC.

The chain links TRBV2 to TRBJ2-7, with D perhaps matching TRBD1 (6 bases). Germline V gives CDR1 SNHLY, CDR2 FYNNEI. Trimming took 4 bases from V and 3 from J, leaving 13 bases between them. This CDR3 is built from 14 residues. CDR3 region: CASSATGPNYEQYF. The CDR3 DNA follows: TGTGCCAGCAGTGCGACAGGTCCTAACTACGAGCAGTACTTC.

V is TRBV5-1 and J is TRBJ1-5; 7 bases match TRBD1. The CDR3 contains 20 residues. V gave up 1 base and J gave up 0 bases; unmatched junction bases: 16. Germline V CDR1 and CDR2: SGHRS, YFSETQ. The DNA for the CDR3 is TGCGCCAGCAGCTTGCGAAGTGTCACATCCGGGACAGTTAGCAATCAGCCCCAGCATTTT. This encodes CASSLRSVTSGTVSNQPQHF.

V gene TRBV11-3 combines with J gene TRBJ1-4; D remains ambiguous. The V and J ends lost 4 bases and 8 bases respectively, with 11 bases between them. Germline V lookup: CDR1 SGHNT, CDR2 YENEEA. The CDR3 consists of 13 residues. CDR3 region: CASSSAYGEKLFF. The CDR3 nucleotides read TGTGCCAGCAGCTCCGCTTACGGGGAAAAACTGTTTTTT.

The CDR3 here is CASSYTGDLYEQYF. CDR3 bases: TGCGCCAGCAGCTACACAGGGGACTTATACGAGCAGTACTTC. The chain couples TRBV5-1 to TRBJ2-7; D may be TRBD1 (7 bases). V dropped 3 bases and J dropped 4 bases, with 14 bases sitting between them. The germline V gene has CDR1 SGHRS and CDR2 YFSETQ. CDR3 length equals 14 residues.

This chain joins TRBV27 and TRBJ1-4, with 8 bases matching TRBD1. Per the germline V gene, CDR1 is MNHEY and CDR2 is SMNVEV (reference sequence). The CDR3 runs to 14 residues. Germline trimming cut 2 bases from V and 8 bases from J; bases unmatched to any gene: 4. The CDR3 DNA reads TGTGCCAGCAGTTTAGAACAGGGGGGAGAAAAACTGTTTTTT. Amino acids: CASSLEQGGEKLFF.

This CDR3 reads CASSPRTGVGYTF. CDR3 nucleotides: TGTGCCAGTAGTCCCAGGACAGGGGTTGGCTACACCTTC. This chain joins TRBV19 and TRBJ1-2; 9 nucleotides agree with TRBD1. This CDR3 is 13 amino acids long. The ends lost 5 bases at V and 7 bases at J; junction bases unmatched: 5. The germline V gene has CDR1 LNHDA and CDR2 SQIVND (reference sequence).

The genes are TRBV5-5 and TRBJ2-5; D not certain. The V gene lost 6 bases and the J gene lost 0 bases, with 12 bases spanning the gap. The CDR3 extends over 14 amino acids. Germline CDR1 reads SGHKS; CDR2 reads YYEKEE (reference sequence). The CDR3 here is CASTSPVYQETQYF. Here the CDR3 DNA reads TGTGCCAGCACATCGCCGGTGTACCAAGAGACCCAGTACTTC.

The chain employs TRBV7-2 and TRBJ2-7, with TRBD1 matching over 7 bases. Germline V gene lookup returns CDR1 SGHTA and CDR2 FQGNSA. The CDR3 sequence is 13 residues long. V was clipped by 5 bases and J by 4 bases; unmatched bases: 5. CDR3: CASSLTGLYEQYF. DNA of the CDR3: TGTGCCAGCAGCCTGACAGGGCTGTACGAGCAGTACTTC.

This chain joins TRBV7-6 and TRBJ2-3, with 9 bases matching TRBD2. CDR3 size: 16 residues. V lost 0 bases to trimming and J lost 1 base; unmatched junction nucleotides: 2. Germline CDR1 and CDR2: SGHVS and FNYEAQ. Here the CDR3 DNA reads TGTGCCAGCAGCTTAGCGCCTAGCGGGGGCACAGATACGCAGTATTTT. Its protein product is CASSLAPSGGTDTQYF. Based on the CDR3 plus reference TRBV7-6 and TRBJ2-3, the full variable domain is GAGVSQSPRYKVTKRGQDVALRCDPISGHVSLYWYRQALGQGPEFLTYFNYEAQQDKSGLPNDRFSAERPEGSISTLTIQRTEQRDSAMYRCASSLAPSGGTDTQYFGPGTRLTVL.

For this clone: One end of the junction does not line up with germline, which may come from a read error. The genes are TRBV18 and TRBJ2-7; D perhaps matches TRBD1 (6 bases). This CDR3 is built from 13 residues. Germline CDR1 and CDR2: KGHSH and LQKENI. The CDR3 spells CASSPLQGYEQYF. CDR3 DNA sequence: TGTGCCAGCTCCCCACTACAGGGCTACGAGCAGTACTTC.

The CDR3 reads CASSSQAAPSSYEQYF. Written as DNA, the CDR3 is TGTGCCAGCAGCAGCCAAGCGGCCCCGAGCTCCTACGAGCAGTACTTC. J is TRBJ2-7 and V is TRBV5-6, with D perhaps matching TRBD2 (5 bases). Germline-derived CDR1 and CDR2 are SGHDT and YYEEEE. V lost 4 bases and J 0 bases, leaving 17 bases between the germline ends. The CDR3 length is 16 residues.

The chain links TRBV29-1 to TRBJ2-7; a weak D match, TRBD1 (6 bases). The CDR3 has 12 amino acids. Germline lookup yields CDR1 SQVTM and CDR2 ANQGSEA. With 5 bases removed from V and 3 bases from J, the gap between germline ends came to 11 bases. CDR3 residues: CSVLTGIYEQYF. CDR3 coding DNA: TGCAGCGTTTTGACAGGTATCTACGAGCAGTACTTC.

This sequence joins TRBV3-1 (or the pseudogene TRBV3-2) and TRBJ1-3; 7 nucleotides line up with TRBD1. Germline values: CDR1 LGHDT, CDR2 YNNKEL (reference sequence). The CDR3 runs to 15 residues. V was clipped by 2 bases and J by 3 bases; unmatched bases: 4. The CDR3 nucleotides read TGTGCCAGCAGCCAAACGCAGGGGGTTGGAAACACCATATATTTT. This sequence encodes CASSQTQGVGNTIYF.

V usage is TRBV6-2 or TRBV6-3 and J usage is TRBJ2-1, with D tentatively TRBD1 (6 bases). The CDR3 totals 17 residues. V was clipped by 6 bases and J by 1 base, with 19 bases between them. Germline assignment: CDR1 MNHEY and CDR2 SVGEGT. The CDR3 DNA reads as TGTGCCAGCAGCCTGCCACCCGGGACAACATCCTACAATGAGCAGTTCTTC. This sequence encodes CASSLPPGTTSYNEQFF.

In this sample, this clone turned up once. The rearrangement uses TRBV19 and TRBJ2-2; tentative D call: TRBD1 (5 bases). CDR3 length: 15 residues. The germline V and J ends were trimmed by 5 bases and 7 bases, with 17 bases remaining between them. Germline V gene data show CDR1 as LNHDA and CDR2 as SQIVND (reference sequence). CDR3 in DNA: TGTGCCAGTAGTCAGCAGGGTAGCCTGGTCGGGGAGCTGTTTTTT. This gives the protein CASSQQGSLVGELFF. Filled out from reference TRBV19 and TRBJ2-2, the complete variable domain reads DGGITQSPKYLFRKEGQNVTLSCEQNLNHDAMYWYRQDPGQGLRLIYYSQIVNDFQKGDIAEGYSVSREKKESFPLTVTSAQKNPTAFYLCASSQQGSLVGELFFGEGSRLTVL.

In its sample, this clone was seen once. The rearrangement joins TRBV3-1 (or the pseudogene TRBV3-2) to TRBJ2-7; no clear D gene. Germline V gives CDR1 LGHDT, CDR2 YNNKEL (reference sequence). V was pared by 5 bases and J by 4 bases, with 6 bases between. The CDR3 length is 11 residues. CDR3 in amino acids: CASSNRYEQYF. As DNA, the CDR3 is TGTGCCAGCAGCAACAGATACGAGCAGTACTTC.

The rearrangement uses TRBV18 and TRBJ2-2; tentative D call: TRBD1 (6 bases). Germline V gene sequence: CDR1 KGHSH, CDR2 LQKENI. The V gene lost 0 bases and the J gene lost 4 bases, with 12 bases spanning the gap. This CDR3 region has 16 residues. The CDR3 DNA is TGTGCCAGCTCACCACCGAGCAGGGGCGGCACCGGGGAGCTGTTTTTT. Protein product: CASSPPSRGGTGELFF.

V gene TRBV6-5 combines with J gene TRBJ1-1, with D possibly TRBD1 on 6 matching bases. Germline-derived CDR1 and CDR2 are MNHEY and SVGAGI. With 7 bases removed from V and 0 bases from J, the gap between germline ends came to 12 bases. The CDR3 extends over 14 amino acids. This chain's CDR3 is CASTPGHMNTEAFF. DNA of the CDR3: TGTGCCAGCACCCCGGGACACATGAACACTGAAGCTTTCTTT.

CDR3 protein: CASSPGATNEKLFF. The CDR3 DNA reads as TGTGCCAGCTCACCAGGAGCAACTAATGAAAAACTGTTTTTT. This sequence joins TRBV18 and TRBJ1-4; D call uncertain. The CDR3 sequence is 14 residues long. Trimming removed 2 bases at V and 0 bases at J, with 4 bases between. CDR1 KGHSH and CDR2 LQKENI come from the germline V gene.

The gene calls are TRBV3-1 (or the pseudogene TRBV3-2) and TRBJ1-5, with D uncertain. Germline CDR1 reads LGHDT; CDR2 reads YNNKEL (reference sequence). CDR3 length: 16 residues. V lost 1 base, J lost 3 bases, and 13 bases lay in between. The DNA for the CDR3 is TGTGCCAGCAGCCAAGGAGGGCCACTCATCAATCAGCCCCAGCATTTT. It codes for CASSQGGPLINQPQHF.

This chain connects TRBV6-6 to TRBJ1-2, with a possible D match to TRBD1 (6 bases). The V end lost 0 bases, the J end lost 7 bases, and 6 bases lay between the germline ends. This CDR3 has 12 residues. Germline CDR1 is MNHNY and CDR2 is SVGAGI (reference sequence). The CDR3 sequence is CASSYSDSGYTF. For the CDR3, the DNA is TGTGCCAGCAGTTACTCGGACAGTGGCTACACCTTC.

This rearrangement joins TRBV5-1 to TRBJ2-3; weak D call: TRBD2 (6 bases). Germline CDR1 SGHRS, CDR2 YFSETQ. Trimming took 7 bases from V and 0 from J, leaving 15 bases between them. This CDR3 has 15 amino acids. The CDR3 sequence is CASQAEGTSTDTQYF. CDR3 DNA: TGCGCCAGCCAGGCAGAAGGGACTAGCACAGATACGCAGTATTTT.

CDR3 sequence: CASSITGTGIDEQYF. DNA of the CDR3: TGCGCCAGCAGCATCACCGGGACAGGGATCGACGAGCAGTACTTC. V gene TRBV5-1 combines with J gene TRBJ2-7; 9 nucleotides agree with TRBD1. Per the germline V gene, CDR1 is SGHRS and CDR2 is YFSETQ. The CDR3 is 15 amino acids. V shed 4 bases and J 5 bases; nucleotides not matched to a gene: 10.

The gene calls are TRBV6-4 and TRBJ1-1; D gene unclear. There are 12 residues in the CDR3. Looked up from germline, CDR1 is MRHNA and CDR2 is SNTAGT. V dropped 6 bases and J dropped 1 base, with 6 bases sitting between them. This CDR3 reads CASRAGNTEAFF. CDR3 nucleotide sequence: TGTGCCAGCAGGGCGGGGAACACTGAAGCTTTCTTT.